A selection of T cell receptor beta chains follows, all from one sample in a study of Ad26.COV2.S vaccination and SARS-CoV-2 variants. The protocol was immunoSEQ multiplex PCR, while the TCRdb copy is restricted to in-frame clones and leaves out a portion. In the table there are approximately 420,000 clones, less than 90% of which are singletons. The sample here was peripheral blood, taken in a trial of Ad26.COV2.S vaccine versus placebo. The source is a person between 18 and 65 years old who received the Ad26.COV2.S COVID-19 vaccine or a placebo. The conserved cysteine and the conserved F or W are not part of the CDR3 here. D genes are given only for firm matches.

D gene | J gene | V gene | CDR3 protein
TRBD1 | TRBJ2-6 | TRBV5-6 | ASSLRTGGPGANVLT
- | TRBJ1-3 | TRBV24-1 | ATSRDSVPSGNTIY
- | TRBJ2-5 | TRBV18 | ASSPALETQY
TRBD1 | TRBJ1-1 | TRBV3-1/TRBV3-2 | ASSRQGVENTEAF
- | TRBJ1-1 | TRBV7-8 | ASSLERNTEAF
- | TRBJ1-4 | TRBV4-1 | ASSQEYAEEEKLF
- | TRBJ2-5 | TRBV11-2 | ASNRKGLPGETQY
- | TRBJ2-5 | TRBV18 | ASSVYQETQY
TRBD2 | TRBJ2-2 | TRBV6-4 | ASSDSVGLAGELF
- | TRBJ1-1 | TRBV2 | ASASRGYTEAF
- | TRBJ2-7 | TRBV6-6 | ASSETGEQY
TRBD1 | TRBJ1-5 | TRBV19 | ASSLLWTGGNQPQH
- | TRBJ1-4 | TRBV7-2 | ASSFLGATNEKLF
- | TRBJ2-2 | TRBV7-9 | ASSGTRGELF
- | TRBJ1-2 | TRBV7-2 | ASDLRAAEGDGYT
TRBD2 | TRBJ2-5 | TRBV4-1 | ASSQVSGTSEETQY
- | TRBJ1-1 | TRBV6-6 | ASSESRYTEAF
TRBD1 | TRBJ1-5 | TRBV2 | ASSPGQGRGQPQH
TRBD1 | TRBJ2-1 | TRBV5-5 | ASSLWDRGVYEQF
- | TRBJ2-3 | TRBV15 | ATSMRVDTDTQY
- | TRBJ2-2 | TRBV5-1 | ASSFLEGADNTGELF
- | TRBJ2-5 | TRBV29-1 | SVEGGGERQETQY
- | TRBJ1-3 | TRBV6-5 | ASSYDSSTGNTIY
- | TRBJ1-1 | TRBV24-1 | ATSDLDGGPGTEAF
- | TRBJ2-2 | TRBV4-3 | ASSQVLGAPGELF
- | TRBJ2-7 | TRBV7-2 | ASRSETQSYEQY
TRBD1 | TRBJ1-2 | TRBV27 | ASSSYRGGYGYT
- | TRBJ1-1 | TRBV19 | ASSILGQGVTEAF
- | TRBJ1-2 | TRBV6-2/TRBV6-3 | ASSSLGGRSGYT
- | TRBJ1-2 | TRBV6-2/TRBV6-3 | ASSNSGNYGYT
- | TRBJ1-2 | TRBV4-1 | ASSHPGRGNYGYT
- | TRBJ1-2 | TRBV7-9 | ASSLKLGREVPNYGYT
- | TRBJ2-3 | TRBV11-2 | ASSPSPTGDTQY
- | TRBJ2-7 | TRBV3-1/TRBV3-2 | ASTSGQDYEQY
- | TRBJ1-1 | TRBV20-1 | SASEDSNTEAF
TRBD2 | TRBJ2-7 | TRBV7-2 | ASSLDGLAGDTYEQY
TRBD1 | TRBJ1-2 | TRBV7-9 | ASSPGGGLYGYT
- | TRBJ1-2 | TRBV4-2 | ASSLPVGSQEGNYGYT
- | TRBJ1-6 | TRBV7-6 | ASSFLPGRDNSPLH
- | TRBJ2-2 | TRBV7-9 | ASSLVMNTGELF
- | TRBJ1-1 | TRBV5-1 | ASSPGGSEGLNTEAF
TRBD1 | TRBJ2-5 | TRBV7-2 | ASSPQGAQETQY
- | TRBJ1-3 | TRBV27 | ASRAGNSGNTIY
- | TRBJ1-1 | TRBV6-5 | ASAEGGLMNTEAF
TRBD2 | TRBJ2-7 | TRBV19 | ASSLLAGTLYEQY
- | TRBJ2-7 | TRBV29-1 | SVEDNGRFGEQY
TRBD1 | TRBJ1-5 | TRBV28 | ASKGQGIGQPQH
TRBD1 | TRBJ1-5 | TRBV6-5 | ASSSPTGGAGQPQH
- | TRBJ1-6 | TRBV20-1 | SASSPGSYNSPLH